This TCR beta chain was identified during a study of T cell repertoires in cytomegalovirus infection. TCRdb recomputed calls from the reads with MiXCR, one row per CDR3 protein. The sample contains some 270,000 distinct CDR3 sequences, more than 15% of which appear only once. There are 16 residues in the CDR3. The J segment lost 8 bases and the V segment lost 0 bases, leaving 11 bases of the junction unmatched. From germline, CDR1 is LGHNT and CDR2 FRNRAP. The sequenced sample was CD8+ T cells from PBMCs. The chain combines TRBV12-5 with TRBJ2-3, with TRBD1 matching over 7 bases. This TCR came from a human donor in good health (CMV status not recorded). Some clones in this sample may be carry-over from other donors' samples. CDR3 sequence: CASGLVESLQGTTQYF. In nucleotides, the CDR3 is TGTGCTAGTGGTTTGGTGGAGTCCCTACAGGGGACTACGCAGTATTTT.